This record looks at one T cell receptor beta chain sequence and its context. The data were taken from a study of control samples from healthy donors and cancer patients. Germline loops: CDR1 MGHRA, CDR2 YSYEKL. V lost 2 bases, J lost 2 bases, and 5 bases stayed unmatched. The CDR3 contains 16 residues. Measured with immunoSEQ multiplex PCR; TCRdb has only the in-frame clones, and not every one. The sample shows around 150,000 clones, about nine tenths of them seen only once. The sequenced sample was blood. The gene calls are TRBV4-1 and TRBJ2-5, with TRBD1 matching over 10 bases. The sequence was collected from a man aged 30 to 45 in good health. The CDR3 loop is CASSQWGTGVQETQYF. For the CDR3, the DNA is TGCGCCAGCAGCCAATGGGGGACAGGGGTTCAAGAGACCCAGTACTTC.